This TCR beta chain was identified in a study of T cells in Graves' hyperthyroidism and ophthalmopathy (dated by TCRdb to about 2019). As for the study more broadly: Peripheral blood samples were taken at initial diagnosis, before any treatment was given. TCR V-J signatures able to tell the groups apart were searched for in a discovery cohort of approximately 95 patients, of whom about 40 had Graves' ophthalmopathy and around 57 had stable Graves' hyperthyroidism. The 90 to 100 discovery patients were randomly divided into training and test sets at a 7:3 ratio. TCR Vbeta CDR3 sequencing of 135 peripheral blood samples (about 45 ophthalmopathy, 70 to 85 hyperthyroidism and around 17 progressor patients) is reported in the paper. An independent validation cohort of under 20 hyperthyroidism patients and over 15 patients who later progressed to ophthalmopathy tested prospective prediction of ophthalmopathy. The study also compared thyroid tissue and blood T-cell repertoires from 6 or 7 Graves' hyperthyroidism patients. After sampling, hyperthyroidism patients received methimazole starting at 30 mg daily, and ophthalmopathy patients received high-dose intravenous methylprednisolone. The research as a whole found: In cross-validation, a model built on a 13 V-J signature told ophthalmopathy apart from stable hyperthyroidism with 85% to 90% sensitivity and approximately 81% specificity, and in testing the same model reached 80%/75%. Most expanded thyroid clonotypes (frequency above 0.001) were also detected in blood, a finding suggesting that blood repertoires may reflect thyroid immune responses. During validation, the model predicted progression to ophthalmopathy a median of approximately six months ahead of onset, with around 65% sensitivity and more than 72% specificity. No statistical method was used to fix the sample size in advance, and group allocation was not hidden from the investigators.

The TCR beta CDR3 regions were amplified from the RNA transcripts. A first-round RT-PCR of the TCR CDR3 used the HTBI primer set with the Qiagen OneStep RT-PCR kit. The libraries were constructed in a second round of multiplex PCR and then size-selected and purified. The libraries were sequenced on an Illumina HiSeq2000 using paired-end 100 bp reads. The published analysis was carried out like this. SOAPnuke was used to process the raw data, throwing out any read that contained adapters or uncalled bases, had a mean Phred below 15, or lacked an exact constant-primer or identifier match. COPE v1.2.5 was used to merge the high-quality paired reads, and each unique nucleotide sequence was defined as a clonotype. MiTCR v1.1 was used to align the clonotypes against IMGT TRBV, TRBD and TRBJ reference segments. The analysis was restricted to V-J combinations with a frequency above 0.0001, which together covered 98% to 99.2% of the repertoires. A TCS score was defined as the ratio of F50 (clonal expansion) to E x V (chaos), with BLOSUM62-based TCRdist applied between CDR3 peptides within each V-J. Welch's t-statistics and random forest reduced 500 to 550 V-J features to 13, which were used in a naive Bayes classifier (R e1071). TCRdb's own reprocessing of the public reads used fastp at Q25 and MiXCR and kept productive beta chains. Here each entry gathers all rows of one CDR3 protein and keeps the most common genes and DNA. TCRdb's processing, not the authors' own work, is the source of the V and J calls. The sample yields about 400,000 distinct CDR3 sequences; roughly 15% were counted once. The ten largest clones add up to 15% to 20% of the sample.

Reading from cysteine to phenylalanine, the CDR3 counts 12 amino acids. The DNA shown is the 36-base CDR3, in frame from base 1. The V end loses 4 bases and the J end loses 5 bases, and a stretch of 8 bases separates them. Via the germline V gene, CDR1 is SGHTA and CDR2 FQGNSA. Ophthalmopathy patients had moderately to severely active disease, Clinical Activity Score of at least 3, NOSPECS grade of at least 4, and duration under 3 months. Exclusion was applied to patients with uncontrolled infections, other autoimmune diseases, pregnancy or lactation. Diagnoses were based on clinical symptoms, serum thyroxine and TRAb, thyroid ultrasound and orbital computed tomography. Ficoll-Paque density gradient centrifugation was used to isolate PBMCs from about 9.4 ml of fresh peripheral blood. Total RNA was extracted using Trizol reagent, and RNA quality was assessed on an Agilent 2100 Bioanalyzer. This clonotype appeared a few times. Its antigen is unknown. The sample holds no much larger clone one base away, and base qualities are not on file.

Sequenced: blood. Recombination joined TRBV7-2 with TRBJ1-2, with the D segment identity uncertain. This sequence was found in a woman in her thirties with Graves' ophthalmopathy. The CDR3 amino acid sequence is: CASSYIVYGYTF. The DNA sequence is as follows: TGTGCCAGCAGCTACATCGTTTATGGCTACACCTTC.